This T cell receptor beta chain was recovered during a study of early T cells in non-severe SARS-CoV-2 infection (dated by TCRdb to 2020 to 2023). Study-level background: Because TCR sequencing relied on bulk RNA taken from unsorted whole blood, pairing of alpha and beta chains was not possible. The paper's findings and limits, for the study overall: VDJdb matching was skewed toward anti-spike CD8 responses, so virus-specific expansions were likely underestimated and private and CD4 specificities were missed.

On this clonotype: Its antigen is unknown. No much larger clone exists at a distance of one base, and base qualities are not known.

The study was a case-control design nested within a healthcare worker cohort in London, UK, with weekly nasopharyngeal swab PCR tests and blood sampling. Healthcare workers were recruited between 23 and 31 March 2020, during the week of the UK lockdown, and were followed weekly for up to about 15 weeks. Libraries were built with 5' RACE. TCRdb records NextSeq 500 as the sequencer. The TCR library protocol attached unique molecular identifiers to individual cDNA molecules to correct for sequencing error and PCR bias. Sequencing covered both TCR alpha and beta chains, and within each sample the abundances of alpha and beta sequences were tightly co-correlated. Turning to the authors' computational methods: V gene, J gene and CDR3 annotation of TCR sequences was performed with Decombinator V4. Expanded TCRs were defined as changing significantly between any two time points under a Poisson model with p below 0.0001. TCR abundances were normalised to the total number of TCRs sequenced per sample and expressed as counts per million. VDJdb, accessed 1 November 2021, was searched for CMV, EBV and SARS-CoV-2 annotated TCRs, excluding TCRs annotated for multiple antigens. TCRdb trimmed public reads at Q25 via fastp, called clones via MiXCR and kept in-frame beta chains. Every entry covers one CDR3 protein and lists the most common genes and DNA from its rows. TCRdb's processing, not the authors', yielded these V and J calls. Here the sample has tens of thousands of distinct CDR3 sequences; about 9.1% occur a single time. Of the sample, 3.5% to 5% is held by the ten largest clones.

The sequence was collected from an adult who was a healthcare worker with PCR-confirmed SARS-CoV-2 infection or an uninfected control (not recorded which). The source material was whole blood.

This receptor carries the CDR3 CASSLQGASTDTQYF. The DNA is TGTGCCAGCTCACTACAGGGGGCCAGCACAGATACGCAGTATTTT. The chain is encoded by TRBV18 joined to TRBJ2-3; 9 central nucleotides agree with TRBD1. The CDR3 starts with the cysteine, ends with the phenylalanine, and has 15 residues. Of the read, only the CDR3 DNA is kept; its 45 bases are in frame from base 1. Looking up the germline V gene yields CDR1 KGHSH and CDR2 LQKENI. V loses 4 bases at its end and J loses 0 bases; junction bases beyond the gene matches: 2.